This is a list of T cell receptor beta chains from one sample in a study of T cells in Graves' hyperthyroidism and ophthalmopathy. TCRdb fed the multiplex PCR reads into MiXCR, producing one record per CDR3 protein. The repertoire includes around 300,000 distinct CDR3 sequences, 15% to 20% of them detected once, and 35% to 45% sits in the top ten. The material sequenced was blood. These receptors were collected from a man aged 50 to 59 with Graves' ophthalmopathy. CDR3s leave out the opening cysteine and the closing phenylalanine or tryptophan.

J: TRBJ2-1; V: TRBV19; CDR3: ASSITSTSSYNEQF
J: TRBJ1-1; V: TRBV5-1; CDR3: ASSLRSGTPNTEAF
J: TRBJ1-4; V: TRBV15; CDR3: ATSRDLTGGREKLF
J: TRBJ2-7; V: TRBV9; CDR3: ASSVGLARVDEQY
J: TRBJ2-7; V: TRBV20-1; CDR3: SAPGVGPYEQY
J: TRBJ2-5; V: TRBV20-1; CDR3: SARKTSGYQETQY
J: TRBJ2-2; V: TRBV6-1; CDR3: AGAVKNTGELF
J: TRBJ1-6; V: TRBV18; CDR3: ASSLGQNSPLH
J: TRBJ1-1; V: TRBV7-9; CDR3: ASSLAGGAGTEAF
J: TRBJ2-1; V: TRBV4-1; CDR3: ASSQDAALLSEQF
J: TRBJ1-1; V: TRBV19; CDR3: ASSYTGEAF
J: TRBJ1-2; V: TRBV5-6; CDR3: ASSLAGGYGYT
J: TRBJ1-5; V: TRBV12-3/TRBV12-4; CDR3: ASSLAEDQPQH
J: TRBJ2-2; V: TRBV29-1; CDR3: SATAQVGTGELF
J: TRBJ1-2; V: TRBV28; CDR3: ASRPTGTLWGYT
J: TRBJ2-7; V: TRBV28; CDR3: ASISGQLAYEQY
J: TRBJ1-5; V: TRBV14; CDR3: ASSPQPGQPQH
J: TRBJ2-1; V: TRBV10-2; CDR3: ASSSSGTHNEQF
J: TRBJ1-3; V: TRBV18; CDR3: ASSLDRGGNTIY
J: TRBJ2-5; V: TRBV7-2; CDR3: ASSVQGSSGETQY
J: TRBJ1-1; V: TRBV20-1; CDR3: SAADRETEAF
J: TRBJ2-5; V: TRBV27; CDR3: ASKAGLIGETQY
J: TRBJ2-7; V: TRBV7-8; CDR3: ASSLVSGDSYEQY
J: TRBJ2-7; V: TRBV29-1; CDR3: SVDGGTGEQY
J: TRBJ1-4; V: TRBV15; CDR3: ATSRDLGVDEKLF
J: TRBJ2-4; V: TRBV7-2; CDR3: ASSLAANSKNIQY
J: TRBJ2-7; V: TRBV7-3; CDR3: ASSPSATASYEQY
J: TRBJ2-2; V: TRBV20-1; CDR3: SAGTSGRPLGRELF
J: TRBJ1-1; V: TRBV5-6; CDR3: ASSFRQWDTTEAF
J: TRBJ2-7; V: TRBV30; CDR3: AWSVHTSGSYEQY
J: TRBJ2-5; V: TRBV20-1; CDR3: SAPGAAQETQY
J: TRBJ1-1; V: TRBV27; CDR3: ASSLMHGTEAF
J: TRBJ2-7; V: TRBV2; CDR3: ASSELAGGEFYEQY
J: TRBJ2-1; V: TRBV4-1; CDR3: ASSPPRVAGNNEQF
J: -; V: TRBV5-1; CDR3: ASAPGQGADTQH